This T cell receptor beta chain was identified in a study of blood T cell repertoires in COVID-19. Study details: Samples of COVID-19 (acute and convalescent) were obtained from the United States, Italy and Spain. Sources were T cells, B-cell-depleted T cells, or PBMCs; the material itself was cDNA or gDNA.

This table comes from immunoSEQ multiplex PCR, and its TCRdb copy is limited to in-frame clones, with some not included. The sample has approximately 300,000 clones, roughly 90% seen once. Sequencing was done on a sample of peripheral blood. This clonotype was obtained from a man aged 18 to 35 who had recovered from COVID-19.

The CDR3 reads CASSTYQGADTEAFF. The CDR3 region has the DNA TGTGCCAGCAGTACCTATCAGGGGGCTGACACTGAAGCTTTCTTT. The rearrangement joins TRBV27 to TRBJ1-1; 8 bases line up with TRBD1. This CDR3 contains 15 residues. V lost 5 bases and J lost 3; bases outside the gene matches: 8. CDR1 is MNHEY, CDR2 SMNVEV, per germline (reference sequence).